Detailed here is one T cell receptor beta chain. The data are from a study of blood T cell repertoires in COVID-19. Study-level information: Sources were T cells, B-cell-depleted T cells, or PBMCs; the material itself was cDNA or gDNA.

Germline V gives CDR1 KGHSH, CDR2 LQKENI. This CDR3 is built from 15 residues. After removal of 3 bases from V and 6 bases from J, the junction contained 7 bases not matched to a gene. Original processing methods: Nucleated cell number was recorded as an estimate derived from reference gene primer amplification. Here immunoSEQ multiplex PCR was the method, and the copy in TCRdb shows in-frame clones only, minus some. From that table come the V and J calls and clone size; the DNA was used to work out D and trimming. The sample consists of 450,000 or so clones, about 90% of them appearing once. The receptor was derived from a man aged 18-30 years with COVID-19, enrolled during active disease. The sequencing sample was made of peripheral blood. V usage is TRBV18 and J usage is TRBJ2-7; 11 nucleotides line up with TRBD2. CDR3 bases: TGTGCCAGCTCACCTTCGACTAGCGGGATTGGCGAGCAGTACTTC. Protein: CASSPSTSGIGEQYF.